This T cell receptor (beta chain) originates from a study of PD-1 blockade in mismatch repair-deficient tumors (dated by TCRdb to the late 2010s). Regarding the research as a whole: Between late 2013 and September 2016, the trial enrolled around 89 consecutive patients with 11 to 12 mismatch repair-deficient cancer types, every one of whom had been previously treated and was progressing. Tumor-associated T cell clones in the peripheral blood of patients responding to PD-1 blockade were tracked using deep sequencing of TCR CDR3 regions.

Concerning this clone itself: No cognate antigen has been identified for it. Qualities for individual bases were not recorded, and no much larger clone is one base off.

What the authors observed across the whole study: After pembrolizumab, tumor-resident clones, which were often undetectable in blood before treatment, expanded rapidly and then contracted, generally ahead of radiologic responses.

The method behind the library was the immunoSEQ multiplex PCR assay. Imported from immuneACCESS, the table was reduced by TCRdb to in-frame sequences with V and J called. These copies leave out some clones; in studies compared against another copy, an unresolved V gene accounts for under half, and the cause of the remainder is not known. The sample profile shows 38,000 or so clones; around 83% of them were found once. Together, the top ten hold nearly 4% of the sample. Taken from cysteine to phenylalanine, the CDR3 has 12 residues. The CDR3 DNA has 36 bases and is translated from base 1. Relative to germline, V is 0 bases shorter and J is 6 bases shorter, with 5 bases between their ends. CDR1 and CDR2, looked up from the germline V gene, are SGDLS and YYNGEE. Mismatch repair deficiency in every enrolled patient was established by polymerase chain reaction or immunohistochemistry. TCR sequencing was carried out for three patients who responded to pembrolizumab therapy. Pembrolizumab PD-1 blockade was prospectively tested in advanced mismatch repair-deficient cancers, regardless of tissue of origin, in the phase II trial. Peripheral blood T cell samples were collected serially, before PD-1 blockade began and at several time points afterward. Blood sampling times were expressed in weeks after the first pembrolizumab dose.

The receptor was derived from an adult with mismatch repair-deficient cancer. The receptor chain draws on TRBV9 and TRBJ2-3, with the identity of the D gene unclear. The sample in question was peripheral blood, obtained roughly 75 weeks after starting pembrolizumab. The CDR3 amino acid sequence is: CASSVGYDTQYF. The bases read TGTGCCAGCAGCGTAGGTTACGATACGCAGTATTTT.